Presented here are 21 T cell receptor beta chains from one specimen sequenced in a study of T cells in localized non-small cell lung cancer. Clones were sequenced by immunoSEQ multiplex PCR, and TCRdb holds only the in-frame ones, with some missing. In the table there are about 48,000 clones, about 72% of which are singletons. The sample in question was peripheral blood, obtained before any cancer treatment. Every receptor here comes from a man between 35 and 75 years old with stage I squamous cell lung carcinoma.

Regarding this clone: Other DNA sequences within the sample encode an identical CDR3. The genes are TRBV7-9 and TRBJ1-1; TRBD1 aligns across 8 bases. Germline CDR1 and CDR2: SEHNR and FQNEAQ (reference sequence). V dropped 3 bases and J dropped 1; count of bases not matched to a gene: 1. CDR3 length: 14 residues. In nucleotides, the CDR3 is TGTGCCAGCAGCTTGGGGACAGGGAACACTGAAGCTTTCTTT. Translation gives CASSLGTGNTEAFF.

As regards this clone: Additional DNA sequences in this sample encode the identical CDR3. The chain has TRBV5-4 and TRBJ2-3; TRBD1 matches at 11 bases. Trimming removed 4 bases from V and 3 bases from J; junction bases left unmatched: 4. Germline values: CDR1 SGHNT, CDR2 YYREEE (reference sequence). The CDR3 is 15 residues long. In DNA, the CDR3 is TGTGCCAGCAGCGGGGGGACAGGGGGGACAGATACGCAGTATTTT. Its protein is CASSGGTGGTDTQYF.

Regarding this clone: An end of the junction does not agree with germline; a read error may underlie this. V gene TRBV5-4 combines with J gene TRBJ1-1; D not certain. The germline V gene encodes CDR1 SGHNT and CDR2 YYREEE (reference sequence). This CDR3 is 16 amino acids long. For the CDR3, the DNA is TGCGCCAGCAGCCAAGATTCGGGGTTTGTGAACACTGAAGCTTTCTTT. As protein: CASSQDSGFVNTEAFF. Filled out from reference TRBV5-4 and TRBJ1-1, the complete variable domain reads ETGVTQSPTHLIKTRGQQVTLRCSSQSGHNTVSWYQQALGQGPQFIFQYYREEENGRGNFPPRFSGLQFPNYSSELNVNALELDDSALYLCASSQDSGFVNTEAFFGQGTRLTVV.

The rearrangement links TRBV15 to TRBJ2-7; D possibly corresponds to TRBD2 (5 bases). The germline gives CDR1 LNHNV, CDR2 YYDKDF (reference sequence). The CDR3 sequence is 14 residues long. V was pared by 1 base and J by 5 bases, with 12 bases between. The chain's CDR3 is CATSRVGEGHEQYF. The CDR3 DNA follows: TGTGCCACCAGCAGAGTTGGAGAGGGTCACGAGCAGTACTTC.

V is TRBV30 and J is TRBJ2-6, with D tentatively TRBD2 (7 bases). CDR3 length equals 16 residues. Germline V gives CDR1 GTSNPN, CDR2 SVGIG (reference sequence). V lost 2 bases to trimming and J lost 2 bases, with 13 bases between them. The CDR3 DNA reads TGTGCCTGGAGTTTTGGGGGGGCGCCTGGGGCCAACGTCCTGACTTTC. Protein sequence: CAWSFGGAPGANVLTF.

This rearrangement joins TRBV7-2 to TRBJ2-2, with 9 positions matching TRBD1. The junction had 12 bases not matched to a gene; V was cut back by 8 bases and J by 8 bases. This CDR3 contains 15 residues. Looked up from germline, CDR1 is SGHTA and CDR2 is FQGNSA. Here the CDR3 reads CASAKTGTGSGELFF. The CDR3, as DNA: TGTGCCAGCGCGAAAACCGGGACAGGGTCTGGGGAGCTGTTTTTT.

To note about this clone: Other DNA sequences from this sample encode an identical CDR3 as well. The CDR3 DNA reads as TGTGCCTGGAGTGTCCAGGGGAATCAGCCCCAGCATTTT. Amino acids: CAWSVQGNQPQHF. The V call is TRBV30, the J call TRBJ1-5; possibly TRBD1 for D (6 bases). Trimming shortened V by 0 bases and J by 4 bases, and 7 bases separated the two germline ends. The CDR3 loop spans 13 amino acids. The germline CDR1 and CDR2 sequences are GTSNPN and SVGIG (reference sequence).

V usage is TRBV2 and J usage is TRBJ2-1; TRBD2 agrees at 9 bases. CDR1 and CDR2 from the germline V gene are SNHLY and FYNNEI. Germline trimming cut 3 bases from V and 9 bases from J; bases unmatched to any gene: 9. This CDR3 is 15 amino acids long. The CDR3 reads CASSEAGGLVAEQFF. The CDR3 nucleotides are TGTGCCAGCAGTGAGGCGGGGGGGCTAGTGGCTGAGCAGTTCTTC. Full variable domain (rest looked up from reference TRBV2 and TRBJ2-1): EPEVTQTPSHQVTQMGQEVILRCVPISNHLYFYWYRQILGQKVEFLVSFYNNEISEKSEIFDDQFSVERPDGSNFTLKIRSTKLEDSAMYFCASSEAGGLVAEQFFGPGTRLTVL.

This clone showed up just once. This chain connects TRBV11-2 to TRBJ1-1; no firm D call. The CDR3 spans 14 residues. CDR1 is SGHAT and CDR2 is FQNNGV in the germline V gene. The germline V and J ends were trimmed by 0 bases and 2 bases, with 7 bases remaining between them. CDR3 bases: TGTGCCAGCAGCTTAGAGGGCAGAAACACTGAAGCTTTCTTT. Encoded protein: CASSLEGRNTEAFF. Filled out from reference TRBV11-2 and TRBJ1-1, the complete variable domain reads EAGVAQSPRYKIIEKRQSVAFWCNPISGHATLYWYQQILGQGPKLLIQFQNNGVVDDSQLPKDRFSAERLKGVDSTLKIQPAKLEDSAVYLCASSLEGRNTEAFFGQGTRLTVV.

V gene TRBV19 combines with J gene TRBJ1-4, with D possibly TRBD1 on 5 matching bases. The CDR3 loop spans 17 amino acids. V lost 4 bases to trimming and J lost 4 bases, with 19 bases between them. The germline V gene has CDR1 LNHDA and CDR2 SQIVND (reference sequence). The CDR3 is CASSNDLTDVFNEKLFF. In DNA, the CDR3 is TGTGCCAGTAGTAACGACCTGACAGATGTGTTTAATGAAAAACTGTTTTTT.

The chain carries TRBV4-1 and TRBJ2-2, with 7 bases identical to TRBD2. This CDR3 is built from 15 residues. Trimming cost V 6 bases and J 4 bases; bases outside gene matches: 8. Germline CDR1 reads MGHRA; CDR2 reads YSYEKL. This CDR3 is CASSRGGGATGELFF. CDR3 bases: TGCGCCAGCAGTCGCGGCGGGGGTGCCACCGGGGAGCTGTTTTTT.

The V call is TRBV27, the J call TRBJ1-1; D perhaps matches TRBD1 (6 bases). V gave up 5 bases and J gave up 3 bases, with 13 bases separating them. This CDR3 spans 14 amino acids. Germline V gene sequence: CDR1 MNHEY, CDR2 SMNVEV (reference sequence). This CDR3 is CASSPRGVDTEAFF. The CDR3 DNA is TGTGCCAGCAGTCCCAGGGGAGTGGACACTGAAGCTTTCTTT.

By sample share, this clone is large. V usage is TRBV10-1 and J usage is TRBJ1-1, with a possible D match to TRBD1 (6 bases). V lost 3 bases, J lost 1 base, and 15 bases lay in between. Germline values: CDR1 WNHNN, CDR2 SYGVQD (reference sequence). CDR3 length: 16 residues. The chain's CDR3 is CASSEGPGHSNTEAFF. DNA for the CDR3: TGCGCCAGCAGTGAAGGGCCGGGACATTCGAACACTGAAGCTTTCTTT.

DNA for the CDR3: TGTGCCACCAGCAGAGATCCCGGGGTGGGCTATGGCTACACCTTC. Translated: CATSRDPGVGYGYTF. The genes are TRBV15 and TRBJ1-2; D gene unclear. Germline lookup yields CDR1 LNHNV and CDR2 YYDKDF (reference sequence). The CDR3 has 15 residues. V lost 0 bases and J 4 bases, leaving 12 bases between the germline ends.

The chain recombines TRBV10-2 with TRBJ2-3; 8 nucleotides agree with TRBD2. V trimming: 5 bases; J trimming: 2 bases; junction bases outside the gene matches: 3. CDR1 and CDR2 (germline): WSHSY, SAAADI. CDR3 length equals 14 residues. The CDR3 sequence: CASSYGLATDTQYF. DNA of the CDR3: TGCGCCAGCAGTTACGGACTAGCCACAGATACGCAGTATTTT.

The CDR3 coding sequence is TGTGCCAGCAGCCCCTCGACGGGATCCTACGAGCAGTACTTC. It specifies CASSPSTGSYEQYF. The V call is TRBV11-2, the J call TRBJ2-7; possible D gene TRBD2, 5 bases. CDR1 is SGHAT, CDR2 FQNNGV, per germline. The CDR3 covers 14 residues. The ends were cut back, 5 bases at V and 1 base at J, with 12 bases in the middle. Full variable domain (missing parts from reference TRBV11-2 and TRBJ2-7): EAGVAQSPRYKIIEKRQSVAFWCNPISGHATLYWYQQILGQGPKLLIQFQNNGVVDDSQLPKDRFSAERLKGVDSTLKIQPAKLEDSAVYLCASSPSTGSYEQYFGPGTRLTVT.

The V call is TRBV5-8, the J call TRBJ1-3, with 7 bases identical to TRBD1. Germline trimming cut 5 bases from V and 4 bases from J; bases unmatched to any gene: 3. This CDR3 spans 13 amino acids. Germline CDR1 reads SGHTS; CDR2 reads YDEGEE. CDR3 sequence: CASSRGLGNTIYF. The CDR3 DNA follows: TGTGCCAGCAGTAGGGGGCTAGGAAACACCATATATTTT.

This clone has just one count. The chain joins TRBV5-1 to TRBJ1-2, with D possibly being TRBD1 (5 bases). The germline V and J ends were trimmed by 2 bases and 7 bases, with 18 bases remaining between them. CDR3 size: 15 residues. Germline V gives CDR1 SGHRS, CDR2 YFSETQ. The CDR3 region is CASSLGGGKDSGYTF. CDR3 bases: TGCGCCAGCAGCTTAGGCGGGGGGAAGGATTCTGGCTACACCTTC.

The chain recombines TRBV7-9 with TRBJ2-7, with 9 bases aligning to TRBD1. Germline trimming cut 5 bases from V and 4 bases from J; bases unmatched to any gene: 6. The germline CDR1 and CDR2 sequences are SEHNR and FQNEAQ (reference sequence). The CDR3 is made up of 14 amino acids. CDR3 nucleotide sequence: TGTGCCAGCAGCCCGGGACAGGGAGCTTACGAGCAGTACTTC. It specifies CASSPGQGAYEQYF.

The rearrangement joins TRBV10-3 to TRBJ1-1; no firm D call. Germline V CDR1 and CDR2: ENHRY, SYGVKD. V shed 7 bases and J shed 4 bases, with 10 bases lying between them. The CDR3 loop spans 12 amino acids. The CDR3 region is CAITWGGTEAFF. The CDR3, as DNA: TGTGCCATCACATGGGGAGGCACTGAAGCTTTCTTT.

The gene calls are TRBV7-9 and TRBJ2-1; possibly TRBD2 for D (5 bases). The CDR3 sequence is 14 residues long. Trimming pared 5 bases from V and 5 bases from J, leaving 13 bases between. Germline loops: CDR1 SEHNR, CDR2 FQNEAQ (reference sequence). CDR3 loop: CASSATGSHNEQFF. In DNA form, the CDR3 reads TGTGCCAGCAGCGCAACGGGGTCACACAATGAGCAGTTCTTC.